This paragraph covers one T cell receptor beta chain sequence. The antigen is undetermined. The Oncomine TCR Beta short-read assay was applied to DNA of cultured CD4+ T cells. TCRdb re-called the PCR reads with MiXCR, one entry per CDR3 protein. The sample includes some 2,000 distinct CDR3 sequences, 60% of them seen just once. Treatment described: approximately 9-day PBMC culture with coronavirus spike peptide pools or control peptides (ViraFEST assay). Before the COVID-19 pandemic (2011-2018), CD4+ T cells were obtained from the unexposed donor. The data belong to a study of vaccination and CD4 T cells after COVID-19. About the research overall: The convalescents were made up of six males and four females, two of whom were Hispanic. General study results and limits: Although the median of SARS-CoV-2-reactive clonotypes rose from around 19 to 38, the change was not significant.

There are 20 residues in the CDR3. V shed 1 base, J shed 0 bases, and the junction held 8 bases outside the gene matches. CDR1 is LNHNV and CDR2 is YYDKDF in the germline V gene (reference sequence). V usage is TRBV15 and J usage is TRBJ2-1; 14 nucleotides match TRBD2. Specimen: CD4+ T cells from blood, cultured in vitro. This TCR derives from a human donor in good health. The CDR3 coding sequence is TGTGCCACCAGCAGAGCCCGACTAGCGGGGGGGCCCCGCTCCTACAATGAGCAGTTCTTC. Translating gives CATSRARLAGGPRSYNEQFF.